The rows below give T cell receptor beta chains drawn from one sample of a study of spatial heterogeneity in lung cancer. TCRdb analysed the 5' RACE reads with MiXCR anew, one entry per CDR3 protein. The table includes roughly 400 distinct CDR3 sequences, 22% detected once. Specimen: normal lung tissue next to the tumor, collected at surgery. These TCRs come from a male donor with early-stage non-small cell lung cancer. CDR3s include the opening cysteine and the closing phenylalanine or tryptophan. D genes are given only for firm matches. Clone size is given for some rows only: seen once, a few or many times, or a class if the clone is expanded.

abundance	v_gene	j_gene	d_gene	CDR3nt	CDR3aa
large	TRBV6-5	TRBJ2-1	TRBD2	TGTGCCAGCAGCCCTACCGGGACTAGCAATGAGCAGTTCTTC	CASSPTGTSNEQFF
.	TRBV18	TRBJ2-1	.	TGTGCCAGCTCTCGTAGTGGTAATGAGCAGTTCTTC	CASSRSGNEQFF